One sample yielded the 5 T cell receptor beta chains listed below, sequenced in a study of OX40 agonist ivuxolimab in advanced cancers. Clones were read by immunoSEQ multiplex PCR, and TCRdb kept only the in-frame ones, dropping some. The data contain more than 75,000 clones, 75% to 90% of them seen just once; the ten biggest clones take up roughly 6%. The sequencing used CD4+ or CD8+ T cells sorted from blood, collected in a trial of the OX40 agonist ivuxolimab. The receptors here all came from an adult with an advanced solid tumor such as melanoma, head and neck, liver or kidney cancer.

This chain links TRBV6-1 with TRBJ2-5, with unresolved D. The CDR3 is 12 amino acids. CDR1 and CDR2 from the germline V gene are MNHNS and SASEGT. Trimming pared 5 bases from V and 2 bases from J, leaving 6 bases between. The CDR3 DNA sequence: TGTGCCAGCAGTCCGAGTCAAGAGACCCAGTACTTC. It translates to CASSPSQETQYF.

The chain uses TRBV27 and TRBJ1-1; 7 positions match TRBD1. This CDR3 is 14 amino acids long. The junction had 7 bases not matched to a gene; V was cut back by 5 bases and J by 4 bases. Germline-derived CDR1 and CDR2 are MNHEY and SMNVEV (reference sequence). The CDR3 region is CASSQPGGFTEAFF. The CDR3 bases are TGTGCCAGCAGTCAGCCAGGGGGTTTCACTGAAGCTTTCTTT.

The chain employs TRBV28 and TRBJ1-1, with a tentative D call TRBD1 (5 bases). The V gene lost 1 base and the J gene lost 6 bases, with 12 bases spanning the gap. The CDR3 is made up of 14 amino acids. CDR1 is MDHEN and CDR2 is SYDVKM in the germline V gene. The CDR3 is CASSLSPGRSEAFF. In nucleotides, the CDR3 is TGTGCCAGCAGTTTATCCCCAGGGAGATCTGAAGCTTTCTTT.

This clone was counted a few times. The V and J genes are TRBV5-1 and TRBJ2-7; D unclear. The CDR3 covers 11 residues. V dropped 4 bases and J dropped 3 bases, with 5 bases sitting between them. CDR1 is SGHRS and CDR2 is YFSETQ in the germline V gene. CDR3 region: CASSAGYEQYF. The CDR3 DNA sequence: TGCGCCAGCAGCGCCGGCTACGAGCAGTACTTC.

This clone was seen a handful of times. This rearrangement joins TRBV7-9 to TRBJ1-5; D might be TRBD1 (5 bases). The CDR3 contains 17 residues. Germline V gene lookup returns CDR1 SEHNR and CDR2 FQNEAQ (reference sequence). V was clipped by 1 base and J by 5 bases, with 18 bases between them. This CDR3 reads CASSLGDGVLGHQPQHF. DNA of the CDR3: TGTGCCAGCAGCTTAGGCGATGGGGTATTGGGGCATCAGCCCCAGCATTTT. The full variable domain, in which reference TRBV7-9 and TRBJ1-5 provide the parts outside the CDR3, is DTGVSQNPRHKITKRGQNVTFRCDPISEHNRLYWYRQTLGQGPEFLTYFQNEAQLEKSRLLSDRFSAERPKGSFSTLEIQRTEQGDSAMYLCASSLGDGVLGHQPQHFGDGTRLSIL.